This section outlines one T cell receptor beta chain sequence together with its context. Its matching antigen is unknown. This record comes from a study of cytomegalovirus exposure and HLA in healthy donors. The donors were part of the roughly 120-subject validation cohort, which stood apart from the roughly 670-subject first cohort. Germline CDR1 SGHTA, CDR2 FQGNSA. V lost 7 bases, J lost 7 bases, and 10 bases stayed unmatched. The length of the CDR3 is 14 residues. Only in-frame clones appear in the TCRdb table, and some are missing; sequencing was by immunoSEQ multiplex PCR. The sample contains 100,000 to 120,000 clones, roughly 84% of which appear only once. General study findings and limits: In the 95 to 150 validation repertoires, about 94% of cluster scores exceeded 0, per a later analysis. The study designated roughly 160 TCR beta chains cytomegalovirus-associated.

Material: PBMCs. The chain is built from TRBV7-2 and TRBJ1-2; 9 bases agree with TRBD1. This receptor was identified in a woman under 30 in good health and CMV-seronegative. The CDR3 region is CASTNPGQGSGYTF. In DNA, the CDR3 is TGTGCCAGCACAAACCCTGGACAGGGGTCTGGCTACACCTTC.